A single sample gave rise to the 2 T cell receptor beta chains below, sequenced in a study of T-cell memory formation after mild COVID-19. TCRdb itself ran the 5' RACE reads through MiXCR, one entry per CDR3 protein. The sample yields about 49,000 distinct CDR3 sequences, about 7.3% seen once. Sequencing used PBMCs or a T cell subset sorted from them (not recorded which). These receptor sequences come from a young man who had mild COVID-19 (a few samples of this study predate the infection). Cell type and time point are not known.

The chain has TRBV4-3 and TRBJ2-2, with 10 bases that match TRBD2. Germline V CDR1 and CDR2: LGHNA, YSLEER. This CDR3 is built from 16 residues. V was clipped by 0 bases and J by 4 bases; unmatched bases: 2. CDR3: CASSQEAGGSTGELFF. The CDR3 DNA follows: TGCGCCAGCAGCCAAGAAGCGGGAGGGTCCACCGGGGAGCTGTTTTTT.

This clonotype was observed a few times. This chain connects TRBV6-2 or TRBV6-3 to TRBJ2-7; a possible D gene is TRBD2 (7 bases). V dropped 5 bases and J dropped 0 bases, with 11 bases sitting between them. This CDR3 contains 14 residues. Germline V CDR1 and CDR2: MNHEY, SVGEGT. The CDR3 protein is CASSEAGASYEQYF. In DNA, the CDR3 is TGTGCCAGCAGTGAGGCGGGGGCCTCCTACGAGCAGTACTTC.